Reported below is one T cell receptor (beta chain). Compared with germline, one end of the junction differs, possibly owing to a read error. The assay was immunoSEQ multiplex PCR, and TCRdb's table has in-frame clones only and misses some. The sample records some 200,000 clones, around 70% being singletons. These data are taken from a study of cytotoxic CD8 clonotypes in ibrutinib-treated CLL. Study summary: Complete response was seen in 2 patients and partial in approximately 25; 12 progressed and roughly 15 stayed remitted after a median about six years.

The CDR3 is 13 residues long. Germline-derived CDR1 and CDR2 are SGHDT and YYEEEE. This material consisted of PBMCs, taken after 24 months of ibrutinib treatment. J is TRBJ2-7 and V is TRBV5-6; D gene ambiguous. The source of this sequence is a human donor with chronic lymphocytic leukemia. CDR3 protein: CASSRERRKLIWF. CDR3 DNA: TGTGCCAGCAGCCGTGAAAGACGGAAGCTAATCTGGTTC.